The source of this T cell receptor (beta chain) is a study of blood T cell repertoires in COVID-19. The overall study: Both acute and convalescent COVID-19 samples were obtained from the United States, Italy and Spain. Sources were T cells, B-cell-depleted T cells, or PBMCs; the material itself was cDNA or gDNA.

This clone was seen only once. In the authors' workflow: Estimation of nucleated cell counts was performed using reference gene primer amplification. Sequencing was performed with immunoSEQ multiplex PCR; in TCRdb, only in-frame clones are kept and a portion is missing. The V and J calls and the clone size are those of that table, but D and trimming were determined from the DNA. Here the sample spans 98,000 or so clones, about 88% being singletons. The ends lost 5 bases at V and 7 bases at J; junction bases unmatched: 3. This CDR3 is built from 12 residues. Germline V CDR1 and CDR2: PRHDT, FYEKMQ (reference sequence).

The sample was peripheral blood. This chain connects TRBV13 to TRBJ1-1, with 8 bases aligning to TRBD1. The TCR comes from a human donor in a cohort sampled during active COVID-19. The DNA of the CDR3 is TGTGCCAGCAGCCCAGACAGGGGTGAAGCTTTCTTT. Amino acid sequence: CASSPDRGEAFF.